This T cell receptor beta chain was sequenced in a study of blood T cell repertoires in COVID-19. Everyone who took part was about 18 to 89 years old, and they came from roughly 25 US areas. Clinical history as reported by participants underpinned cohort assignment. The CDR3 consists of 15 residues. V was pared by 5 bases and J by 3 bases, with 17 bases between. Germline V gene data show CDR1 as LGHNA and CDR2 as YSLEER. The authors' processing: Amplified reference gene primers provided the basis for estimating nucleated cell counts. The method was immunoSEQ multiplex PCR; TCRdb's version includes in-frame clones alone and lacks a portion of them. V and J calls and clone size are as listed in that table; D and trimming were resolved from the DNA. The table has hundreds of thousands of clones, 85% seen once; the top ten hold about 2.3%.

Input material: PBMCs or T cells enriched from blood (not recorded which). The gene calls are TRBV4-3 and TRBJ2-7, with D possibly being TRBD1 (6 bases). The sequence came from a woman aged 45-59 years who had recovered from COVID-19. The DNA for the CDR3 is TGCGCCAGCAGCGGATGGGGGCAAAGTCTCTACGAGCAGTACTTC. This encodes CASSGWGQSLYEQYF.